This T cell receptor (beta chain) was captured in a study of T cells after posttransplantation cyclophosphamide. Findings of the study overall: Tissue-infiltrating T cells from skin or gut overlapped little with blood T cells. Later blood repertoires were often dominated by clones from the donor CD8+ memory compartment. TRB clonality was highly associated with recipient CMV seropositivity and reactivation.

This related bone marrow graft donor gave peripheral blood on the day of marrow donation. Libraries were prepared by immunoSEQ multiplex PCR; TCRdb keeps only in-frame clonotypes and omits some of them. The sample is made up of fewer than 40,000 clones, none counted only once. Trimming left V 5 bases short and J 6 bases short, with 13 bases between. The germline CDR1 and CDR2 sequences are KGHDR and SFDVKD. The CDR3 spans 14 residues. In its sample, this clone was seen many times. Its antigen is unknown. Specimen: PBMCs. The chain combines TRBV24-1 with TRBJ2-1, with D perhaps TRBD1 or TRBD2 (6 bases each). The clonotype originates from a woman between 45 and 60 years old in good health and a related stem cell transplant donor. CDR3: CATSGRGTFNEQFF. DNA for the CDR3: TGTGCCACCAGTGGACGCGGGACATTCAATGAGCAGTTCTTC.